Here is one T cell receptor (beta chain) with its context. Its antigen is unidentified. The data were taken from a study of shared clonotypes between healthy human individuals. Overall study: The composition of the donors was a couple of women and a few men aged 18 to 49.

CDR3 length: 16 residues. Germline V CDR1 and CDR2: MNHEY, SVGAGI. V was pared by 4 bases and J by 4 bases, with 9 bases of the junction left unmatched. Each replicate PCR on the sorted subsets used 200 to 250 ng DNA (approximately 33,000 T cell genomes). Profiled with immunoSEQ multiplex PCR; TCRdb holds only in-frame clones, not every one. This table has more than 500,000 clones, about 96% appearing once. Regarding the study as a whole: Genetic and exposure-history diversity was limited by the few donors.

The chain employs TRBV6-5 and TRBJ2-3; 9 bases align to TRBD1. This sequence originates from a woman aged 30 to 39 in good health. The sequencing sample was made of naive CD4+ T cells sorted from blood. The subset denotes: CD45RA+ positively selected. For the CDR3, the DNA is TGTGCCAGCAGTTCAGCATCCGGGACAGGGCCAGATACGCAGTATTTT. This translates into CASSSASGTGPDTQYF.